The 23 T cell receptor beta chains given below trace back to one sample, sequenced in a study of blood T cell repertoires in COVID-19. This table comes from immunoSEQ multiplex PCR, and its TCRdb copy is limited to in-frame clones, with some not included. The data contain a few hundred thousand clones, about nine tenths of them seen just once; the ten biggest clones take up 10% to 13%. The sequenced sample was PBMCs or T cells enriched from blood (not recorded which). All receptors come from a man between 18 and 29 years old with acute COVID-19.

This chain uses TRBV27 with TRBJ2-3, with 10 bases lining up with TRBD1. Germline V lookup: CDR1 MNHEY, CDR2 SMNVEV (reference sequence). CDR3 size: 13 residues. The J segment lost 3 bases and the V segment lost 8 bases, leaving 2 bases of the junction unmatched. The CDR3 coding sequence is TGTGCCAGCGGGGGACAGGGGACAGATACGCAGTATTTT. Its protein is CASGGQGTDTQYF.

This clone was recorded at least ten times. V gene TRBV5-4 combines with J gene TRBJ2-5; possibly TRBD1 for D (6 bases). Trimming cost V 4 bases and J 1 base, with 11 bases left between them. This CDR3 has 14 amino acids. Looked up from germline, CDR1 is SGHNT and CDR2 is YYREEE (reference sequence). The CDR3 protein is CASSKGERQETQYF. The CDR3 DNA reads TGTGCCAGCAGCAAGGGGGAGCGCCAAGAGACCCAGTACTTC.

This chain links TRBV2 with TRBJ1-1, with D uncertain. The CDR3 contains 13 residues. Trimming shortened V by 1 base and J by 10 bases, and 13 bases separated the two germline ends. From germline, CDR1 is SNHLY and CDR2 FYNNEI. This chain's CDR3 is CASSEDGRSRAFF. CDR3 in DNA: TGTGCCAGCAGTGAAGATGGGAGATCCCGAGCTTTCTTT. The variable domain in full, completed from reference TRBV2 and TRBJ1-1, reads EPEVTQTPSHQVTQMGQEVILRCVPISNHLYFYWYRQILGQKVEFLVSFYNNEISEKSEIFDDQFSVERPDGSNFTLKIRSTKLEDSAMYFCASSEDGRSRAFFGQGTRLTVV.

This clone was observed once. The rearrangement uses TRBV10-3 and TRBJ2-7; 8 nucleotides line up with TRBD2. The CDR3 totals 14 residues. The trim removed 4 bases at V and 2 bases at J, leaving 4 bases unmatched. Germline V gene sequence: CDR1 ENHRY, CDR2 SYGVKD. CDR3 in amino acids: CAISGSSGTYEQYF. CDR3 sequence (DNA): TGTGCCATCAGTGGAAGTAGCGGGACCTACGAGCAGTACTTC.

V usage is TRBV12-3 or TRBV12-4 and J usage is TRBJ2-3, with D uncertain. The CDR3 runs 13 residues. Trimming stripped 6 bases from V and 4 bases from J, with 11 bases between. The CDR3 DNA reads TGTGCCAGCAGGCCGGGTGCAGCAGATACGCAGTATTTT. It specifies CASRPGAADTQYF.

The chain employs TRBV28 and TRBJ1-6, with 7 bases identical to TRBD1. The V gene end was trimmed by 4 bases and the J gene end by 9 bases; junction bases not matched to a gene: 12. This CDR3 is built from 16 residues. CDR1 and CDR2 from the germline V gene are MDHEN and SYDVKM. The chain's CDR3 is CASSSTSGQRLSPLHF. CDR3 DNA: TGTGCCAGCAGTTCAACCTCGGGACAGAGACTTTCACCCCTCCACTTT. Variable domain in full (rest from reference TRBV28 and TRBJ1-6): DVKVTQSSRYLVKRTGEKVFLECVQDMDHENMFWYRQDPGLGLRLIYFSYDVKMKEKGDIPEGYSVSREKKERFSLILESASTNQTSMYLCASSSTSGQRLSPLHFGNGTRLTVT.

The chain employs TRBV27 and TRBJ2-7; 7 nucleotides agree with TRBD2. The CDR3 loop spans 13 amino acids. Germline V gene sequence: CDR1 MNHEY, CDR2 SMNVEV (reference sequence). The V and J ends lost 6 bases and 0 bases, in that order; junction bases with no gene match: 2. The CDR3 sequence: CASSGGSSYEQYF. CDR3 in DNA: TGTGCCAGCAGCGGGGGGAGCTCCTACGAGCAGTACTTC.

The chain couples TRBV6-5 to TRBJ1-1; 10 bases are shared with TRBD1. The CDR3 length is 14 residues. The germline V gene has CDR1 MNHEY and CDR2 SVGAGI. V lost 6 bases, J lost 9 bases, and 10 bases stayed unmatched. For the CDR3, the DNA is TGTGCCAGCAGCCCCGGGACAGGGGAAGGTAAAGCTTTCTTT. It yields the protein CASSPGTGEGKAFF.

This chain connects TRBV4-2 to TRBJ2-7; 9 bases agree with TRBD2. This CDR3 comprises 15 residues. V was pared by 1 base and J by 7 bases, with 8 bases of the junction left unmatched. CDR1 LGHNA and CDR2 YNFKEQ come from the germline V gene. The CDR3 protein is CASSQVEREVEEQYF. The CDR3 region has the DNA TGTGCCAGCAGCCAAGTTGAGCGGGAGGTTGAAGAGCAGTACTTC.

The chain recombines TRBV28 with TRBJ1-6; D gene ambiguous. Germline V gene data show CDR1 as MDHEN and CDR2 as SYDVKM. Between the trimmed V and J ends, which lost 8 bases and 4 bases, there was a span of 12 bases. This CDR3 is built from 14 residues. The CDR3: CASQASGYNSPLHF. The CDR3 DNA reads TGTGCCAGCCAAGCCTCGGGGTATAATTCACCCCTCCACTTT.

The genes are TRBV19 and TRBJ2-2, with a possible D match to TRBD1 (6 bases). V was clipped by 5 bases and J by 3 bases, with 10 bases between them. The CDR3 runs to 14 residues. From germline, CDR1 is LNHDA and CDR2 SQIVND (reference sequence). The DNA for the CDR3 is TGTGCCAGTAGTCCGGGGACATACACCGGGGAGCTGTTTTTT. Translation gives CASSPGTYTGELFF.

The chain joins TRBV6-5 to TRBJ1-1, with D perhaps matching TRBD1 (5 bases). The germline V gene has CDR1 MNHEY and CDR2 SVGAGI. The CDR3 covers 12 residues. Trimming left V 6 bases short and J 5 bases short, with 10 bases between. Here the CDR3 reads CASRPQGTEAFF. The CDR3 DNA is TGTGCCAGCAGACCTCAGGGAACTGAAGCTTTCTTT.

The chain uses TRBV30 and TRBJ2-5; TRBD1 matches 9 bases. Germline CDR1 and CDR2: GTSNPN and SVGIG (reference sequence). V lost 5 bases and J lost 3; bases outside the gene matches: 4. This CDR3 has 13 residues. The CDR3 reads CAWERDREETQYF. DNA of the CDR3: TGTGCCTGGGAAAGGGACAGGGAAGAGACCCAGTACTTC.

DNA for the CDR3: TGTGCCAGCAGTTCACAGGCTGAAGCTTTCTTT. Encoded protein: CASSSQAEAFF. The chain joins TRBV6-5 to TRBJ1-1, with D maybe TRBD1 (5 bases). V was trimmed by 4 bases and J by 6 bases, leaving 6 bases between them. The CDR3 loop spans 11 amino acids. Germline V CDR1 and CDR2: MNHEY, SVGAGI.

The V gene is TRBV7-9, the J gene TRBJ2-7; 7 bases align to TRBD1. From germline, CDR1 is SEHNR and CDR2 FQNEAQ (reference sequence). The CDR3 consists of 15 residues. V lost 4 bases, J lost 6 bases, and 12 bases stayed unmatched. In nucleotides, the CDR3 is TGTGCCAGCAGCTCACAGGACAGGCAGTTATCCGAGCAGTACTTC. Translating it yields CASSSQDRQLSEQYF.

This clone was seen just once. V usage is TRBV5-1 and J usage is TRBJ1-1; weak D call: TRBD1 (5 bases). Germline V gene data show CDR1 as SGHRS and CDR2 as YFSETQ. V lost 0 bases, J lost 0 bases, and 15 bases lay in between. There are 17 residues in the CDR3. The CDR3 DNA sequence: TGCGCCAGCAGCTTGGCTTTCGGGGGGATCATGAACACTGAAGCTTTCTTT. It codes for CASSLAFGGIMNTEAFF.

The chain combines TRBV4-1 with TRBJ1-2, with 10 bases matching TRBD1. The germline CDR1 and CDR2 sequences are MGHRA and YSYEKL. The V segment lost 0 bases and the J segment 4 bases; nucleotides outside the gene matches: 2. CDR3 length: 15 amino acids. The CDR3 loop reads CASSQDRDRGYGYTF. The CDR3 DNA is TGCGCCAGCAGCCAAGACAGGGACAGGGGCTATGGCTACACCTTC.

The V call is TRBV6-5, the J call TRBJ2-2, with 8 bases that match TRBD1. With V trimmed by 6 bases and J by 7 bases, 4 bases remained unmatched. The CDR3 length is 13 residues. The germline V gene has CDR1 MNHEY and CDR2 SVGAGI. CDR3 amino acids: CASRDRENGELFF. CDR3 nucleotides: TGTGCCAGCAGGGACAGGGAGAACGGGGAGCTGTTTTTT.

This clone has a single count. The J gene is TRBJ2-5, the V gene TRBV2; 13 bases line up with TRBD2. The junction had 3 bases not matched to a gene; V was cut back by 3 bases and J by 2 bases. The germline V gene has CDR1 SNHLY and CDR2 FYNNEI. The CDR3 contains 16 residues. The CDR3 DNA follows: TGTGCCAGCAGTGAGGGGACTAGCGGGGCACAAGAGACCCAGTACTTC. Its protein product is CASSEGTSGAQETQYF.

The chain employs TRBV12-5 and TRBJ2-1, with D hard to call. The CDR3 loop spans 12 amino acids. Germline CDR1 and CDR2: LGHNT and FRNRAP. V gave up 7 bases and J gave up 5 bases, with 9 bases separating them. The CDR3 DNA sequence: TGTGCTAGTGTAGATTTTCACAATGAGCAGTTCTTC. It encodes CASVDFHNEQFF.

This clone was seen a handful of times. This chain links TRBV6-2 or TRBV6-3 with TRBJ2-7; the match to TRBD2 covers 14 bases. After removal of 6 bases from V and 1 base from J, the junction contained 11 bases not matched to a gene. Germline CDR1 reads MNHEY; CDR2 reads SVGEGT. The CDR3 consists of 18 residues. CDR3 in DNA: TGTGCCAGCAGCACCCCCGGACTAGCGGGAGGACGTTCCTACGAGCAGTACTTC. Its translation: CASSTPGLAGGRSYEQYF.

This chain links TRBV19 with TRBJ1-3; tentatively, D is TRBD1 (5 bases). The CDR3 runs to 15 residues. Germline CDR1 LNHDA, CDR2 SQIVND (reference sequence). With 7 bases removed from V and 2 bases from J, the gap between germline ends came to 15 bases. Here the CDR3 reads CASTLRALAGNTIYF. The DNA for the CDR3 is TGTGCCAGTACCCTCAGGGCTTTGGCTGGAAACACCATATATTTT. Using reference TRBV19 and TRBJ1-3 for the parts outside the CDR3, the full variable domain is DGGITQSPKYLFRKEGQNVTLSCEQNLNHDAMYWYRQDPGQGLRLIYYSQIVNDFQKGDIAEGYSVSREKKESFPLTVTSAQKNPTAFYLCASTLRALAGNTIYFGEGSWLTVV.

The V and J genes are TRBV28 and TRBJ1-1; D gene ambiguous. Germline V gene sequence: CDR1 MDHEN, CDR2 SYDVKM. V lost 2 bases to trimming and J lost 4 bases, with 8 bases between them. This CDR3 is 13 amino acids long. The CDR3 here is CASSLVGSTEAFF. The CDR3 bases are TGTGCCAGCAGTTTAGTTGGGAGCACTGAAGCTTTCTTT.